These 20 T cell receptor beta chains originate from one sample sequenced in a study of cytomegalovirus exposure and HLA in healthy donors. The PCR contained 60 Vbeta and 13 Jbeta primers. TCRdb's copy holds only in-frame clones and misses some; the assay was immunoSEQ multiplex PCR. The sample contains fewer than 200,000 clones, approximately 67% of which appear only once. Sequencing was carried out using PBMCs. Every receptor here comes from a woman aged 18 to 35 in good health and CMV-seropositive.

The gene calls are TRBV4-1 and TRBJ1-1; a possible D gene is TRBD1 (6 bases). The V end lost 4 bases, the J end lost 1 base, and 13 bases lay between the germline ends. The CDR3 totals 15 residues. Germline CDR1 is MGHRA and CDR2 is YSYEKL. In DNA, the CDR3 is TGCGCCAGCAGCCTCGAGGACAGAGCGAACACTGAAGCTTTCTTT. Translating it yields CASSLEDRANTEAFF.

This chain connects TRBV12-5 to TRBJ1-1; D is unresolved. The CDR3 length is 12 residues. Trimming took off 4 bases at V and 5 bases at J, with 8 bases between the two ends. CDR1 is LGHNT and CDR2 is FRNRAP in the germline V gene. DNA of the CDR3: TGTGCTAGTGGTTCCACGGGGACTGAAGCTTTCTTT. Its translation is CASGSTGTEAFF.

This rearrangement joins TRBV29-1 to TRBJ2-1; 10 bases are a match to TRBD1. CDR3 length: 14 amino acids. J gave up 8 bases and V 6 bases, and 10 bases lay outside the gene matches. CDR1 is SQVTM and CDR2 is ANQGSEA in the germline V gene. CDR3 bases: TGCAGCGTCCAGACCGGGACAGGGGTTGATGAGCAGTTCTTC. This sequence encodes CSVQTGTGVDEQFF.

The V call is TRBV10-3, the J call TRBJ1-6, with TRBD1 matching over 8 bases. V was clipped by 1 base and J by 6 bases; unmatched bases: 2. Per germline, CDR1 ENHRY and CDR2 SYGVKD. There are 15 residues in the CDR3. CDR3 in DNA: TGTGCCATCAGTGAGTTCGGGACAGGTAATTCACCCCTCCACTTT. This gives the protein CAISEFGTGNSPLHF.

This clone has a single count. This chain uses TRBV10-3 with TRBJ2-5, with TRBD2 identical over 7 bases. In germline, CDR1 is ENHRY, CDR2 SYGVKD. V dropped 10 bases and J dropped 2; count of bases not matched to a gene: 4. The CDR3 sequence is 12 residues long. The CDR3 reads CATGGNQETQYF. The CDR3 DNA sequence: TGTGCCACCGGGGGGAATCAAGAGACCCAGTACTTC.

The V gene is TRBV30, the J gene TRBJ2-7; TRBD1 agrees at 7 bases. Trimming at V came to 4 bases and at J to 4 bases, leaving 10 bases not matched to a gene. CDR3 length equals 14 residues. Germline CDR1 and CDR2: GTSNPN and SVGIG (reference sequence). The CDR3 loop is CAWTPTGLVYEQYF. The DNA of the CDR3 is TGTGCCTGGACCCCGACAGGGTTGGTTTACGAGCAGTACTTC.

The chain joins TRBV11-3 to TRBJ2-1, with D possibly TRBD2 on 7 matching bases. V shed 0 bases and J shed 12 bases, with 12 bases lying between them. Germline V CDR1 and CDR2: SGHNT, YENEEA. This CDR3 is built from 13 residues. Here the CDR3 DNA reads TGTGCCAGCAGCTTAGAAGGACTAGGGGGGCAGTTCTTC. Amino acid sequence: CASSLEGLGGQFF.

The table lists this clone with a count of one. The rearrangement links TRBV10-3 to TRBJ1-2; perhaps TRBD1 as D (5 bases). The CDR3 is 14 amino acids. Looked up from germline, CDR1 is ENHRY and CDR2 is SYGVKD. V was clipped by 4 bases and J by 6 bases, with 15 bases between them. The CDR3, as DNA: TGTGCCATCAGTGCCCTGGCGGGGGATGATGGCTACACCTTC. Protein: CAISALAGDDGYTF.

V usage is TRBV18 and J usage is TRBJ2-5, with TRBD1 as a possible D gene (6 bases). The length of the CDR3 is 15 residues. The germline V gene has CDR1 KGHSH and CDR2 LQKENI. Trimming stripped 2 bases from V and 3 bases from J, with 13 bases between. The CDR3 sequence is CASSPNWSGEETQYF. The CDR3 DNA reads TGTGCCAGCTCACCAAATTGGTCAGGGGAAGAGACCCAGTACTTC. Based on the CDR3 plus reference TRBV18 and TRBJ2-5, the full variable domain is NAGVMQNPRHLVRRRGQEARLRCSPMKGHSHVYWYRQLPEEGLKFMVYLQKENIIDESGMPKERFSAEFPKEGPSILRIQQVVRGDSAAYFCASSPNWSGEETQYFGPGTRLLVL.

This sequence joins TRBV10-2 and TRBJ2-5; TRBD1 agrees at 9 bases. The J call could be wrong; TRBJ2-7 is a better fit for the DNA end. Germline lookup yields CDR1 WSHSY and CDR2 SAAADI. CDR3 size: 14 residues. CDR3 bases: TGCGCCAGCAGTGACCCGGACAGGGGCTACGAGCAGTACTTC. The encoded protein is CASSDPDRGYEQYF.

The chain employs TRBV19 and TRBJ1-4; 7 nucleotides match TRBD1. V shed 2 bases and J 8 bases; nucleotides not matched to a gene: 5. This CDR3 has 14 amino acids. CDR1 and CDR2 (germline): LNHDA, SQIVND (reference sequence). The CDR3 coding sequence is TGTGCCAGTAGTATAACAGGGGATCGGGAAAAACTGTTTTTT. This gives the protein CASSITGDREKLFF.

CDR3 loop: CASSGGDRENSPLHF. In nucleotides, the CDR3 is TGTGCCAGCTCGGGGGGGGACAGGGAGAATTCACCCCTCCACTTT. The chain carries TRBV28 and TRBJ1-6, with TRBD1 matching over 9 bases. CDR1 and CDR2 from the germline V gene are MDHEN and SYDVKM. The CDR3 consists of 15 residues. J gave up 7 bases and V 8 bases, and 9 bases lay outside the gene matches.

V is TRBV5-1 and J is TRBJ1-5, with D uncertain. The germline V and J ends were trimmed by 0 bases and 4 bases, with 14 bases remaining between them. From germline, CDR1 is SGHRS and CDR2 YFSETQ. CDR3 length: 16 amino acids. CDR3 sequence: CASSLGPEGGNQPQHF. For the CDR3, the DNA is TGCGCCAGCAGCTTGGGTCCTGAGGGAGGTAATCAGCCCCAGCATTTT.

The V call is TRBV6-5, the J call TRBJ2-5, with D tentatively TRBD1 (6 bases). Gene TRBJ2-7 matches the end of the DNA better, so the J call may be wrong. The V gene's germline CDR1 is MNHEY and CDR2 SVGAGI. The CDR3 totals 14 residues. CDR3: CASKDTTGPYEQYF. CDR3 coding DNA: TGTGCCAGCAAAGATACTACAGGGCCGTACGAGCAGTACTTC.

The chain couples TRBV7-6 to TRBJ2-1; possibly TRBD1 for D (6 bases). Between the trimmed V and J ends, which lost 1 base and 7 bases, there was a span of 11 bases. This CDR3 spans 14 amino acids. Germline V gives CDR1 SGHVS, CDR2 FNYEAQ. The CDR3 DNA reads TGTGCCAGCAGCTTAGGGACAGAGGGGAATGAGCAGTTCTTC. Translated: CASSLGTEGNEQFF. The complete variable domain, with remaining parts taken from reference TRBV7-6 and TRBJ2-1, reads GAGVSQSPRYKVTKRGQDVALRCDPISGHVSLYWYRQALGQGPEFLTYFNYEAQQDKSGLPNDRFSAERPEGSISTLTIQRTEQRDSAMYRCASSLGTEGNEQFFGPGTRLTVL.

The chain carries TRBV28 and TRBJ2-5; 12 nucleotides line up with TRBD2. Trimming at V came to 7 bases and at J to 2 bases, leaving 11 bases not matched to a gene. Germline V lookup: CDR1 MDHEN, CDR2 SYDVKM. The CDR3 length is 17 residues. Here the CDR3 reads CASKGGWLAGGQETQYF. The CDR3 DNA follows: TGTGCCAGCAAAGGCGGGTGGCTAGCGGGAGGGCAAGAGACCCAGTACTTC.

With regard to this clone: The sample holds other DNA sequences that translate to the same CDR3. This rearrangement joins TRBV2 to TRBJ1-5, with D uncertain. Germline CDR1 reads SNHLY; CDR2 reads FYNNEI. This CDR3 comprises 13 residues. The V and J ends lost 7 bases and 4 bases respectively, with 11 bases between them. CDR3 coding DNA: TGTGCCAGCAATCGAGGTTCTAATCAGCCCCAGCATTTT. It translates to CASNRGSNQPQHF.

The V call is TRBV6-5, the J call TRBJ1-5; TRBD1 matches 8 bases. The CDR3 is 15 amino acids. The junction had 8 bases not matched to a gene; V was cut back by 6 bases and J by 4 bases. Germline values: CDR1 MNHEY, CDR2 SVGAGI. CDR3 DNA: TGTGCCAGCAGGGGGGGGACAGGACCGAATCAGCCCCAGCATTTT. It specifies CASRGGTGPNQPQHF.

The chain uses TRBV9 and TRBJ2-2; the match to TRBD2 covers 7 bases. Germline CDR1 SGDLS, CDR2 YYNGEE. The CDR3 loop spans 16 amino acids. The V and J ends lost 7 bases and 5 bases, in that order; junction bases with no gene match: 14. The CDR3 reads CASAPSLRGSTGELFF. CDR3 in DNA: TGTGCCAGCGCGCCCTCTTTGCGCGGGAGTACCGGGGAGCTGTTTTTT.

J is TRBJ1-1 and V is TRBV9; D is possibly TRBD1 (5 bases). V lost 4 bases and J lost 5, with 18 bases in between. CDR1 is SGDLS and CDR2 is YYNGEE in the germline V gene. This CDR3 has 15 amino acids. The CDR3 nucleotides read TGTGCCAGCAGCCCCGGGGCGGGGCGGAAAACTGAAGCTTTCTTT. It codes for CASSPGAGRKTEAFF. Combining the CDR3 with reference TRBV9 and TRBJ1-1 gives the whole variable domain DSGVTQTPKHLITATGQRVTLRCSPRSGDLSVYWYQQSLDQGLQFLIQYYNGEERAKGNILERFSAQQFPDLHSELNLSSLELGDSALYFCASSPGAGRKTEAFFGQGTRLTVV.